Following are 3 T cell receptor beta chains from one sample sequenced in a study of sequential checkpoint blockade in melanoma. Treatment of the sample: randomized to nivolumab then ipilimumab (arm A) or the reverse (arm B). Libraries were prepared by immunoSEQ multiplex PCR; TCRdb keeps only in-frame clonotypes and omits some of them. The sample carries roughly 20,000 clones, 69% recorded once. The input for sequencing was CD8+ T cells sorted from blood (inferred from file names), taken from a patient given nivolumab and ipilimumab in sequence. The origin of the receptors is a human donor with melanoma.

The genes are TRBV4-1 and TRBJ2-7, with D perhaps TRBD1 (6 bases). This CDR3 contains 14 residues. Germline V gene lookup returns CDR1 MGHRA and CDR2 YSYEKL. Between the trimmed V and J ends, which lost 4 bases and 5 bases, there was a span of 15 bases. The CDR3 sequence is CASSPRQDWNEQYF. Here the CDR3 DNA reads TGCGCCAGCAGCCCGAGACAGGACTGGAACGAGCAGTACTTC.

The chain couples TRBV28 to TRBJ1-2, with 7 bases lining up with TRBD1. V shed 7 bases and J 2 bases; nucleotides not matched to a gene: 10. This CDR3 region has 15 residues. CDR1 is MDHEN, CDR2 SYDVKM, per germline. CDR3 protein: CASTPVMTGNYGYTF. Written as DNA, the CDR3 is TGTGCCAGCACCCCGGTGATGACAGGGAACTATGGCTACACCTTC.

J is TRBJ2-1 and V is TRBV7-9; 7 nucleotides agree with TRBD1. Germline CDR1 and CDR2: SEHNR and FQNEAQ (reference sequence). This CDR3 is 16 amino acids long. Unmatched junction bases numbered 13, after V lost 4 bases and J lost 7 bases. CDR3: CASSYTYRDSLNEQFF. CDR3 DNA sequence: TGTGCCAGCAGCTACACCTACCGGGACAGTCTGAATGAGCAGTTCTTC.